The 8 T cell receptor beta chains in this list originate from one sample, sequenced in a study of T cells in Graves' hyperthyroidism and ophthalmopathy (dated by TCRdb to about 2019). Library prep was done by multiplex PCR. Sequencing was carried out with an Illumina HiSeq 2000. TCR beta CDR3 regions were amplified from RNA transcripts. The first round of RT-PCR for the TCR CDR3 was performed with the HTBI primer set and the Qiagen OneStep RT-PCR kit. TCRdb reanalyzed the raw reads on its own, using fastp at Q25 for trimming and MiXCR for clone calling, and kept in-frame beta chains. Rows are combined by CDR3 protein, so each entry shows the most common genes and DNA. Present in this sample are roughly 300,000 distinct CDR3 sequences, about 15% of which were seen just once. The ten biggest clones cover roughly 24% of the sample. What was sequenced was blood. The receptors here all came from a woman in her thirties with Graves' hyperthyroidism.

The table lists this clonotype with many counts. The chain uses TRBV28 and TRBJ1-5; D uncertain. V was trimmed by 6 bases and J by 0 bases, leaving 12 bases between them. CDR1 MDHEN and CDR2 SYDVKM come from the germline V gene. The CDR3 is made up of 15 amino acids. The DNA of the CDR3 is TGTGCCAGCAGAGGGCCGATCAATAGCAATCAGCCCCAGCATTTT. This encodes CASRGPINSNQPQHF.

V gene TRBV7-9 combines with J gene TRBJ2-1, with no clear D. The germline CDR1 and CDR2 sequences are SEHNR and FQNEAQ (reference sequence). The CDR3 sequence is 14 residues long. V dropped 4 bases and J dropped 8 bases, with 15 bases sitting between them. The CDR3 DNA is TGTGCCAGCAGCTCACCGGGCCCCCTACATGAGCAGTTCTTC. This gives the protein CASSSPGPLHEQFF.

Many counts were recorded for this clonotype. The chain combines TRBV28 with TRBJ2-1; D uncertain. This CDR3 has 12 residues. CDR1 and CDR2 (germline): MDHEN, SYDVKM. Trimming stripped 4 bases from V and 4 bases from J, with 5 bases between. The CDR3 nucleotides read TGTGCCAGCAGTTCCACTTACAATGAGCAGTTCTTC. Amino acids: CASSSTYNEQFF.

This clonotype was picked up many times. The chain has TRBV20-1 and TRBJ2-3; 10 nucleotides align to TRBD2. The CDR3 has 18 amino acids. V dropped 2 bases and J dropped 2; count of bases not matched to a gene: 13. CDR1 and CDR2 from the germline V gene are DFQATT and SNEGSKA (reference sequence). The CDR3 is CSARYGLAGASDTDTQYF. Written as DNA, the CDR3 is TGCAGTGCTAGATACGGTCTAGCGGGGGCATCCGACACAGATACGCAGTATTTT.

Many counts were recorded for this clonotype. V usage is TRBV5-1 and J usage is TRBJ2-1; D might be TRBD1 (6 bases). This CDR3 has 18 residues. Trimming took 3 bases from V and 4 from J, leaving 23 bases between them. Germline V CDR1 and CDR2: SGHRS, YFSETQ. The CDR3, as DNA: TGCGCCAGCAGCTCAGGAATTATACAGGGAGAAGGGTACAATGAGCAGTTCTTC. Its protein is CASSSGIIQGEGYNEQFF.

The chain couples TRBV7-9 to TRBJ2-3; TRBD2 matches 7 bases. The CDR3 spans 18 residues. J gave up 3 bases and V 1 base, and 13 bases lay outside the gene matches. Germline CDR1 and CDR2: SEHNR and FQNEAQ (reference sequence). This CDR3 reads CASSLDPLGGDPTDTQYF. The DNA of the CDR3 is TGTGCCAGCAGCTTAGATCCCTTGGGAGGGGACCCAACAGATACGCAGTATTTT.

As concerns this clonotype: The germline gene is not matched at one end of the junction; a read error may be the cause. This chain connects TRBV10-1 to TRBJ1-2, with 8 bases lining up with TRBD1. Germline V gene sequence: CDR1 WNHNN, CDR2 SYGVQD (reference sequence). The CDR3 has 17 amino acids. The CDR3 bases are TGCGCCGGCAGTGATTTTTCACTTGACAGGGGTTGGTATGGCTACACCTTC. Its protein is CAGSDFSLDRGWYGYTF.

This clonotype was observed at least ten times. V gene TRBV12-3 or TRBV12-4 combines with J gene TRBJ2-1; TRBD1 might be the D (5 bases). The V and J ends lost 1 base and 9 bases respectively, with 10 bases between them. The CDR3 extends over 13 amino acids. CDR3 coding DNA: TGTGCCAGCAGTTTAGGCCAGGGCGGTGAGCAGTTCTTC. It codes for CASSLGQGGEQFF.